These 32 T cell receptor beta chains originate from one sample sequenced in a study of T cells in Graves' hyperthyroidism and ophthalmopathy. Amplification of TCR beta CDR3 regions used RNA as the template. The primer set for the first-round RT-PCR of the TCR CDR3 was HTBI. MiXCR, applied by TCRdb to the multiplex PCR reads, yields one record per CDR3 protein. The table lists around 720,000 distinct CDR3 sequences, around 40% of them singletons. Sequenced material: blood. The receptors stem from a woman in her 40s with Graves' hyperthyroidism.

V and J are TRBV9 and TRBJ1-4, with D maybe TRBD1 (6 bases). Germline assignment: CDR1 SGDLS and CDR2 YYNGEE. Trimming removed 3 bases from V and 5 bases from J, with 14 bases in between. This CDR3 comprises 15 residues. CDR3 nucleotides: TGTGCCAGCAGCGCCCACGGGACACCCAATGAAAAACTGTTTTTT. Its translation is CASSAHGTPNEKLFF.

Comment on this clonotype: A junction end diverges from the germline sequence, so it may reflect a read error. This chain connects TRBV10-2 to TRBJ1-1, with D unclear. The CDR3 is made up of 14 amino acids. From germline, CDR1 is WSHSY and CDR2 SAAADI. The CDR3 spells CASSSYERDTEAFF. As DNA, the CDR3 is TGTGCCAGCAGCTCATATGAACGGGACACTGAAGCTTTCTTT.

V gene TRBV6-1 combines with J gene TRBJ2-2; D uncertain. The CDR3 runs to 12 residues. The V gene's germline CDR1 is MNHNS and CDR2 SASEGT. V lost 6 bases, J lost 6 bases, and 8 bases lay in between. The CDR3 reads CASRNPPGELFF. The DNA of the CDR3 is TGTGCCAGCAGGAACCCCCCCGGGGAGCTGTTTTTT.

CDR3 coding DNA: TGCAGTGCTAGAGGACCAGGGGATCAGCCCCAGCATTTT. It specifies CSARGPGDQPQHF. The chain couples TRBV20-1 to TRBJ1-5, with D tentatively TRBD1 (6 bases). With 1 base removed from V and 5 bases from J, the gap between germline ends came to 9 bases. CDR3 length: 13 amino acids. In germline, CDR1 is DFQATT, CDR2 SNEGSKA (reference sequence).

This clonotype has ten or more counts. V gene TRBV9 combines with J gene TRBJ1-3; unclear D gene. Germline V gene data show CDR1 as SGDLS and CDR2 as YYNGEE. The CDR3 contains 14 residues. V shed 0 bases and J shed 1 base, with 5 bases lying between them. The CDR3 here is CASSVERSGNTIYF. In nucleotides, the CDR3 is TGTGCCAGCAGCGTAGAGAGATCTGGAAACACCATATATTTT.

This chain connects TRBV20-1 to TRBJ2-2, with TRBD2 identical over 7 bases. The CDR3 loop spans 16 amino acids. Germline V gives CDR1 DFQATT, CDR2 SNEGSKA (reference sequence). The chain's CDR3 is CSPPRREGGPSGELFF. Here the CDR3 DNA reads TGCAGCCCTCCTCGGAGGGAGGGAGGGCCATCCGGGGAGCTGTTTTTT.

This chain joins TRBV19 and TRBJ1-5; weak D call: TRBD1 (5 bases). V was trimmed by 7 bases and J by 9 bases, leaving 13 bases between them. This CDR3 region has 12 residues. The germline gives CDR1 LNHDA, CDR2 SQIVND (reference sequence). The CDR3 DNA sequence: TGTGCCAGTAAACGGGACCTGGGGCCCCAGCATTTT. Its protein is CASKRDLGPQHF.

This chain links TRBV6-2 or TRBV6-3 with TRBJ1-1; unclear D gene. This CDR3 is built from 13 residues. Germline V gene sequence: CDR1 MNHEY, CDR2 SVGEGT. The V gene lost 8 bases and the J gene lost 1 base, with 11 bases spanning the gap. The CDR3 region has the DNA TGTGCCAGCTACCGACAAACGAACACTGAAGCTTTCTTT. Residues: CASYRQTNTEAFF.

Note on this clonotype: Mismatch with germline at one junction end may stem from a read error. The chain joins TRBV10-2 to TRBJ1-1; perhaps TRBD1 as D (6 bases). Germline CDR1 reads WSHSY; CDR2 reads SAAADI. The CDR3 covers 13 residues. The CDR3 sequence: CASIMTGSTEAFF. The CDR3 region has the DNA TGTGCCAGCATCATGACAGGATCCACTGAAGCTTTCTTT.

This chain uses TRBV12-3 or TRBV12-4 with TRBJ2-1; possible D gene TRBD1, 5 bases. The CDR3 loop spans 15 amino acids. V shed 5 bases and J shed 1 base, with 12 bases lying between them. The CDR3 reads CASSPRNRSYNEQFF. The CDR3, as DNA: TGTGCCAGCAGTCCCCGGAACAGGTCCTACAATGAGCAGTTCTTC.

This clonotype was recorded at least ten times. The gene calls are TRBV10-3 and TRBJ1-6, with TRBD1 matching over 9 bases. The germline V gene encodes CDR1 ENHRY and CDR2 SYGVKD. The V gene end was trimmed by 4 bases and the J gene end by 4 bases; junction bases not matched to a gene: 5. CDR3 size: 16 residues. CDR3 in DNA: TGTGCCATCAGTGGGGGACAGGGCCTTTATAATTCACCCCTCCACTTT. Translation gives CAISGGQGLYNSPLHF.

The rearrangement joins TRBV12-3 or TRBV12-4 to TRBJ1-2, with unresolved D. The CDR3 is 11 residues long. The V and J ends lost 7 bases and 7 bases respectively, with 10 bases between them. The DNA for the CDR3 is TGTGCCAGCAACGGGAAGTTTGGCTACACCTTC. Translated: CASNGKFGYTF.

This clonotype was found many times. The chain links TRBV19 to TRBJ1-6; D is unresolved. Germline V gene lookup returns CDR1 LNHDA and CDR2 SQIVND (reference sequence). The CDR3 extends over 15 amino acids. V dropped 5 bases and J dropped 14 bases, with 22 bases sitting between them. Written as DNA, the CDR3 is TGTGCCAGTAGTTTTCGGGGTTCAATTTTAGAGACCCTCCACTTT. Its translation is CASSFRGSILETLHF.

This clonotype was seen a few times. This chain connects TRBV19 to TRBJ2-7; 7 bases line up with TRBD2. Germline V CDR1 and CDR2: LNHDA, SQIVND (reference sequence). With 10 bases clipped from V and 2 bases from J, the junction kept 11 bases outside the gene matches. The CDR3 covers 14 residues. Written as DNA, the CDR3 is TGTGCCACCTCCGGGGGGAGCGGGCCCTACGAGCAGTACTTC. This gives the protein CATSGGSGPYEQYF.

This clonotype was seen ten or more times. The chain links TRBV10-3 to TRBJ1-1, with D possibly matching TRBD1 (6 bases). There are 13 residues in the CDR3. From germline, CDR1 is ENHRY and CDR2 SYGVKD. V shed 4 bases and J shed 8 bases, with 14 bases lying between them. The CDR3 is CAISGGPGTEAFF. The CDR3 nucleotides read TGTGCCATCAGTGGGGGGCCGGGAACAGAAGCTTTCTTT.

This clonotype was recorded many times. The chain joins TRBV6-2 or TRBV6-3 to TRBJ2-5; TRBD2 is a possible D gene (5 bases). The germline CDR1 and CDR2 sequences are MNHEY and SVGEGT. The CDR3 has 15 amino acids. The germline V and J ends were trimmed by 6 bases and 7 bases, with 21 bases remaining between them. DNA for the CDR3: TGTGCCAGCAGCCCAGCACAAACCGGAGGTTGGACCCAGTACTTC. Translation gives CASSPAQTGGWTQYF.

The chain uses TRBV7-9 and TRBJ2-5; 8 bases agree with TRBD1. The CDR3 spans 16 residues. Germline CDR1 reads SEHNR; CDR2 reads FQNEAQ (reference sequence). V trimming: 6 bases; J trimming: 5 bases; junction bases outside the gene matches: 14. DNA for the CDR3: TGTGCCAGCAGTTCGGACAGGGCGGTGTCGTCGGAGACCCAGTACTTC. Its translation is CASSSDRAVSSETQYF.

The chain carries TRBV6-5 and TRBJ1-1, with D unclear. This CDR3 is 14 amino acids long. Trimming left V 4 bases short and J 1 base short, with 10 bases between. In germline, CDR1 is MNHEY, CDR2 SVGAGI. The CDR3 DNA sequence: TGTGCCAGCAGTTCCGACGCGACGAACACTGAAGCTTTCTTT. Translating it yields CASSSDATNTEAFF.

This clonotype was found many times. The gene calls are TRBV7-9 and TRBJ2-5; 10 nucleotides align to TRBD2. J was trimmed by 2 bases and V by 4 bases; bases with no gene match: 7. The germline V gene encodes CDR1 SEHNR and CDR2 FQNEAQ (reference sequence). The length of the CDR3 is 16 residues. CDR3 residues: CASSSVRTSGQETQYF. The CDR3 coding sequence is TGTGCCAGCAGCTCAGTCCGGACTAGCGGACAAGAGACCCAGTACTTC.

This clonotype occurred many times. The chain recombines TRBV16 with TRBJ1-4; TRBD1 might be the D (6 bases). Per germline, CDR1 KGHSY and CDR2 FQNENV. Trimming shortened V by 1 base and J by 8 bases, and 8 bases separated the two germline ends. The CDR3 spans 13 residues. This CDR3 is CASSQYREEKLFF. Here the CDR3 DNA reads TGTGCCAGCAGCCAATACAGGGAAGAAAAACTGTTTTTT.

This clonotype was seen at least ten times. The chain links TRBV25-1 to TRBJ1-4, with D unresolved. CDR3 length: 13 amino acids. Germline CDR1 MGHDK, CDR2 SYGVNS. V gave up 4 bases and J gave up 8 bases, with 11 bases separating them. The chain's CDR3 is CASSGADKEKLFF. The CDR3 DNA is TGTGCCAGCAGTGGAGCCGATAAGGAAAAACTGTTTTTT.

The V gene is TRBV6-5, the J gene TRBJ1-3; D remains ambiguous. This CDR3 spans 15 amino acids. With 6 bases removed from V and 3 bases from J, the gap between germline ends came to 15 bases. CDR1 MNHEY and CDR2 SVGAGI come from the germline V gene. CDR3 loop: CASRSDGLLGNTIYF. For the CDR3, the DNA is TGTGCCAGCAGATCCGACGGATTACTTGGAAACACCATATATTTT.

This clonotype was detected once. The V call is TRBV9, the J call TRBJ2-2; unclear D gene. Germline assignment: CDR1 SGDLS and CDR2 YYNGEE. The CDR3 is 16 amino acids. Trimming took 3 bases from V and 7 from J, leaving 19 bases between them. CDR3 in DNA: TGTGCCAGCAGCGAGCAAAGTGGCGAGCTTATCGGGGAGCTGTTTTTT. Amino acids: CASSEQSGELIGELFF. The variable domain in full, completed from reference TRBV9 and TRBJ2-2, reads DSGVTQTPKHLITATGQRVTLRCSPRSGDLSVYWYQQSLDQGLQFLIQYYNGEERAKGNILERFSAQQFPDLHSELNLSSLELGDSALYFCASSEQSGELIGELFFGEGSRLTVL.

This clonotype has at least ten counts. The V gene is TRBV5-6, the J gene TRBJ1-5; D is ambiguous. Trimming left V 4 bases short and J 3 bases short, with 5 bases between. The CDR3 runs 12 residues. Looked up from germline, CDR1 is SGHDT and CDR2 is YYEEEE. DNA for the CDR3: TGTGCCAGCAGCCGATACAATCAGCCCCAGCATTTT. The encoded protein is CASSRYNQPQHF. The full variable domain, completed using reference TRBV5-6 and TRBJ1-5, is DAGVTQSPTHLIKTRGQQVTLRCSPKSGHDTVSWYQQALGQGPQFIFQYYEEEERQRGNFPDRFSGHQFPNYSSELNVNALLLGDSALYLCASSRYNQPQHFGDGTRLSIL.

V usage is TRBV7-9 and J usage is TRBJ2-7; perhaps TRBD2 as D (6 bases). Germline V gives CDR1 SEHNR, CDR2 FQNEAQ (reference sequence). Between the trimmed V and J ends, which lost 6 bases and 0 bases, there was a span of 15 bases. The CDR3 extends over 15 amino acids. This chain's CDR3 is CASRPGTSLSYEQYF. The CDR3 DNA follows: TGTGCCAGCAGACCCGGGACTTCCCTCTCCTACGAGCAGTACTTC. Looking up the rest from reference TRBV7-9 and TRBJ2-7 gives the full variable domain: DTGVSQNPRHKITKRGQNVTFRCDPISEHNRLYWYRQTLGQGPEFLTYFQNEAQLEKSRLLSDRFSAERPKGSFSTLEIQRTEQGDSAMYLCASRPGTSLSYEQYFGPGTRLTVT.

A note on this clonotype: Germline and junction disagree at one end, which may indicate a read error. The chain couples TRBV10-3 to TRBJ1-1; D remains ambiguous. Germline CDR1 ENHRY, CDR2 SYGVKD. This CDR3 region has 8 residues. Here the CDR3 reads CAISESAW. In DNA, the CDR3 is TGTGCCATCAGTGAGTCTGCCTGG.

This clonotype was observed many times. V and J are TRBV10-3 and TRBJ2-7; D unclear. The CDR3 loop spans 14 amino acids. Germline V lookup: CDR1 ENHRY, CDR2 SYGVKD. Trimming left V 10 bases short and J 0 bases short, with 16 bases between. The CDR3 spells CATATSSPSYEQYF. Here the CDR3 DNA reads TGTGCCACCGCCACGAGCTCCCCCTCCTACGAGCAGTACTTC.

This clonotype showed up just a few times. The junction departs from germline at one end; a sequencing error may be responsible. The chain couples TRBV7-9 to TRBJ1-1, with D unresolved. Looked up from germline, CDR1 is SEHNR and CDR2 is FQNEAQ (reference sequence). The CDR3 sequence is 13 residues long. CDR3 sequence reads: CAGSRITNTEAFF. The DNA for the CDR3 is TGTGCCGGCAGCCGAATTACGAACACTGAAGCTTTCTTT.

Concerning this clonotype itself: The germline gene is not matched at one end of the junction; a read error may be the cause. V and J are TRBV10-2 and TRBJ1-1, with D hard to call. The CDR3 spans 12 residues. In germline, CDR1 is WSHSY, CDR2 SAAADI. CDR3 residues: CASSLVGTEALF. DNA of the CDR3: TGCGCCAGCAGCTTAGTCGGCACTGAAGCTCTCTTT.

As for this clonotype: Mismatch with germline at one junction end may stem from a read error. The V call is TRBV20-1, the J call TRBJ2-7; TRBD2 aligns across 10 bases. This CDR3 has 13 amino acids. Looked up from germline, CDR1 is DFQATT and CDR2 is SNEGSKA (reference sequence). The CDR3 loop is CSAGGTSDPEQYF. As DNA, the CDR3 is TGCAGTGCTGGGGGGACTAGCGACCCGGAGCAATACTTC.

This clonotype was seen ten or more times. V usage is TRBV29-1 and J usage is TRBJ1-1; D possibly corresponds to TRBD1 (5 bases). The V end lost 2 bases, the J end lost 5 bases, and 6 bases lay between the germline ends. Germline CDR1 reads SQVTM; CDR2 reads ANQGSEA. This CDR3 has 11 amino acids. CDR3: CSVEQGTEAFF. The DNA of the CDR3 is TGCAGCGTTGAACAGGGTACTGAAGCTTTCTTT.

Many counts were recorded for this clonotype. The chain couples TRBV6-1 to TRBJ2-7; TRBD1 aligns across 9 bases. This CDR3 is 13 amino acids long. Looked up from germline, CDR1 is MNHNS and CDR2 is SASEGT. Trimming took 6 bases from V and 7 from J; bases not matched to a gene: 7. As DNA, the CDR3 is TGTGCCAGCAGGCTACAGGGGGCGGGTGAGCAGTACTTC. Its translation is CASRLQGAGEQYF.